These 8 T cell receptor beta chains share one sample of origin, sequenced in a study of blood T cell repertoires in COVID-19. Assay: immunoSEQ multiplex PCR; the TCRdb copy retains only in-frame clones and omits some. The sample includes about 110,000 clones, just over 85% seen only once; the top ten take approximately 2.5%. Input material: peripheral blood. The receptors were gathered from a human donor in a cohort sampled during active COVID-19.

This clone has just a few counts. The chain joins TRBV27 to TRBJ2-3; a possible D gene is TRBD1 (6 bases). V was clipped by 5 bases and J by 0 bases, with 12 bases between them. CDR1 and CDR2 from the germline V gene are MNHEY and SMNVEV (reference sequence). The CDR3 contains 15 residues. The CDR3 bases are TGTGCCAGCAGTCCGGGGACACTTAGCACAGATACGCAGTATTTT. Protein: CASSPGTLSTDTQYF.

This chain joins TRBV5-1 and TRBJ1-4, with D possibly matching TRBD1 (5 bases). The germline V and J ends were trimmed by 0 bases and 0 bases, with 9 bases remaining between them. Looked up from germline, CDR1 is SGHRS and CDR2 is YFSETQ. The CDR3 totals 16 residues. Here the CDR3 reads CASSLGGRATNEKLFF. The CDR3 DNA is TGCGCCAGCAGCTTGGGGGGCCGGGCAACTAATGAAAAACTGTTTTTT.

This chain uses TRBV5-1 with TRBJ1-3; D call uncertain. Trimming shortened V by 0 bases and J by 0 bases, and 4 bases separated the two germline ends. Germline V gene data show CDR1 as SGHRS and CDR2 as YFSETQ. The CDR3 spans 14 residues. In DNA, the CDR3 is TGCGCCAGCAGCTTGGCTCCCTCTGGAAACACCATATATTTT. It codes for CASSLAPSGNTIYF.

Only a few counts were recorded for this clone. This CDR3 reads CASSGQRASYNEQFF. The DNA of the CDR3 is TGTGCCAGCAGCGGACAGCGGGCCTCCTACAATGAGCAGTTCTTC. This chain uses TRBV9 with TRBJ2-1; possible D gene TRBD2, 6 bases. The CDR3 contains 15 residues. The V end lost 3 bases, the J end lost 0 bases, and 10 bases lay between the germline ends. The germline CDR1 and CDR2 sequences are SGDLS and YYNGEE.

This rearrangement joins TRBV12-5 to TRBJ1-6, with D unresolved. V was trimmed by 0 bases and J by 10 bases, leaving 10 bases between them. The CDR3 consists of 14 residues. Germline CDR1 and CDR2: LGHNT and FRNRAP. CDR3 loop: CASGLVRELSPLHF. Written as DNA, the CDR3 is TGTGCTAGTGGTTTGGTACGAGAGCTATCACCCCTCCACTTT.

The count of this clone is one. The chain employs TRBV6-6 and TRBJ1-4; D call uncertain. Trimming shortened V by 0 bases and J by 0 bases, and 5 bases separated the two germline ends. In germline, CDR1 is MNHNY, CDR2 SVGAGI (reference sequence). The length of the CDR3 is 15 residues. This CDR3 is CASSYSGATNEKLFF. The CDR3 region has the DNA TGTGCCAGCAGTTACTCGGGAGCAACTAATGAAAAACTGTTTTTT.

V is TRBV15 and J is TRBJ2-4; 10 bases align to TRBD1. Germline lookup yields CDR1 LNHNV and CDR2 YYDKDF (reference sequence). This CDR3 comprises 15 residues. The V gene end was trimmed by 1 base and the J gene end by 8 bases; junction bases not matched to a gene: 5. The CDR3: CATSRGPGQGDIQYF. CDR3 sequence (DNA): TGTGCCACCAGCAGAGGCCCCGGACAGGGGGACATTCAGTACTTC. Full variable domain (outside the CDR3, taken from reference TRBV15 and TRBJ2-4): DAMVIQNPRYQVTQFGKPVTLSCSQTLNHNVMYWYQQKSSQAPKLLFHYYDKDFNNEADTPDNFQSRRPNTSFCFLDIRSPGLGDTAMYLCATSRGPGQGDIQYFGAGTRLSVL.

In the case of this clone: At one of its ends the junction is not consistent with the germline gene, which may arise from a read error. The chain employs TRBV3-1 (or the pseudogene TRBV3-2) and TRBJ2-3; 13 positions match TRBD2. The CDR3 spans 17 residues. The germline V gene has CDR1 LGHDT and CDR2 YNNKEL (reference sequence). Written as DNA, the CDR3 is TGTGCCAGCAGCCGGACTAGCGGGGGACCCGCTGGCGCAGTAGTGAATTTT. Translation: CASSRTSGGPAGAVVNF.